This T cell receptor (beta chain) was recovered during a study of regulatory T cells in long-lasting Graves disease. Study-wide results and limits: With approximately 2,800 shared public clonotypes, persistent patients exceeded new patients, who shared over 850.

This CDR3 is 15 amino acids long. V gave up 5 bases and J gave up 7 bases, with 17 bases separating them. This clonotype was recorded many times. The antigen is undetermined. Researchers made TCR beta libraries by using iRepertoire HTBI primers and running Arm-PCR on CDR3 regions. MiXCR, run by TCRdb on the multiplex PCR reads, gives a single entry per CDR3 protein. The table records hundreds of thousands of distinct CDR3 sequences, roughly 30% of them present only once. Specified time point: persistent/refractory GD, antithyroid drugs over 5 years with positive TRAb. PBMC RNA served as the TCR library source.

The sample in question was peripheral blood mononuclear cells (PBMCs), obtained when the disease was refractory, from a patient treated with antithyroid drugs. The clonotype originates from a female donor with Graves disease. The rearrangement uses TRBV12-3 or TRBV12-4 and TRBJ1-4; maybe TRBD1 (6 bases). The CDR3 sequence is CASSGDQGWGEKLFF. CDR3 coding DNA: TGTGCCAGCAGTGGGGATCAGGGGTGGGGTGAAAAACTGTTTTTT.